These T cell receptor beta chains were read from a single sample in a study of CD8 T cells in Susac syndrome. From the immunoSEQ multiplex PCR reads, TCRdb called clonotypes with MiXCR, one entry per CDR3 protein. The table lists under 95,000 distinct CDR3 sequences, roughly 94% of them singletons, with more than 0.45% in the top ten. The material sequenced was CD8+ T cells from PBMCs. These receptors came from a human donor with Susac syndrome. The CDR3 runs from the conserved cysteine through the conserved F or W. Each record gives: J gene, V gene, CDR3 protein.

TRBJ2-1	TRBV27	CASSPGLAGRGYNEQFF
TRBJ1-2	TRBV30	CAWSVLRTRDGYTF
TRBJ2-5	TRBV18	CASSPPDGLELQETQYF
TRBJ2-7	TRBV23-1	CASKAKGSSYEQYF
TRBJ2-7	TRBV30	CAWSVVAYEQYF
TRBJ2-5	TRBV29-1	CSAQSKSVQDALYQETQYF
TRBJ2-1	TRBV29-1	CSVASAGAYNEQFF
TRBJ2-1	TRBV7-9	CASSSPSTNEQFF
TRBJ2-7	TRBV14	CASSLIGGDSPYEQYF
TRBJ2-4	TRBV7-2	CASSTMGGGKNIQYF
TRBJ2-1	TRBV29-1	CSAQTSGSHYNEQFF
TRBJ2-3	TRBV7-9	CASRPPSGRSTDTQYF
TRBJ2-4	TRBV9	CASSEAENIQYF
TRBJ1-1	TRBV30	CARQENTEAFF
TRBJ2-3	TRBV13	CASSLLSRWQYF
TRBJ2-1	TRBV10-3	CAIAPGIAPYNEQFF
TRBJ2-7	TRBV5-1	CARRRLDLPYEQYF